A single TCR beta chain is shown here with its context. Its matching antigen is unknown. These data are taken from a study of STAT3 mutations in large granular lymphocyte leukemia. General observations from the study: Every T-cell large granular lymphocyte leukemia patient had at least one immunodominant TCR beta clonotype.

Generated by immunoSEQ multiplex PCR, the TCRdb table keeps only in-frame clones and is missing some. The repertoire holds tens of thousands of clones, with about 80% as singletons. This TCR came from a woman aged 50 to 60 with T-cell large granular lymphocyte leukemia. Some clones in this sample may be carry-over from other donors' samples. The sample taken for sequencing was peripheral blood mononuclear cells.

CDR3 bases: TGTGCCAGCTCACCACGACAGGGGGCTTTCATGGGCGAGCAGTACTTC. It translates to CASSPRQGAFMGEQYF. The chain uses TRBV18 and TRBJ2-7, with 10 positions matching TRBD1. Looked up from germline, CDR1 is KGHSH and CDR2 is LQKENI. This CDR3 comprises 16 residues. The junction had 9 bases not matched to a gene; V was cut back by 1 base and J by 6 bases. The whole variable domain, remainder taken from reference TRBV18 and TRBJ2-7, is NAGVMQNPRHLVRRRGQEARLRCSPMKGHSHVYWYRQLPEEGLKFMVYLQKENIIDESGMPKERFSAEFPKEGPSILRIQQVVRGDSAAYFCASSPRQGAFMGEQYFGPGTRLTVT.